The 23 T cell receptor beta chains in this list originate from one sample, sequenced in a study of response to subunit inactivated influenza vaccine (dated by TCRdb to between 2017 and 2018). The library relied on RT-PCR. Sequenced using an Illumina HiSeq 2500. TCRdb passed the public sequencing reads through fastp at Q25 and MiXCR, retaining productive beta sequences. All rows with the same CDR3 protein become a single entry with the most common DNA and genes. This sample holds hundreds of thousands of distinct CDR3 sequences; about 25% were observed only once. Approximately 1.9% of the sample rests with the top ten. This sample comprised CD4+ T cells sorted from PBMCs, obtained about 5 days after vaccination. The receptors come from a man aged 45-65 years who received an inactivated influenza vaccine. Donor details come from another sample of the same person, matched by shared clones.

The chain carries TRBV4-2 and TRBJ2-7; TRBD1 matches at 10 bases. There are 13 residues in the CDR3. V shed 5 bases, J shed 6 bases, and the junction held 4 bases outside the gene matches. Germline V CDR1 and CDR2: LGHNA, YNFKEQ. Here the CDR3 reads CASSWDRGSEQYF. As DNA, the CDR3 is TGTGCCAGCAGCTGGGACAGGGGATCCGAGCAGTACTTC.

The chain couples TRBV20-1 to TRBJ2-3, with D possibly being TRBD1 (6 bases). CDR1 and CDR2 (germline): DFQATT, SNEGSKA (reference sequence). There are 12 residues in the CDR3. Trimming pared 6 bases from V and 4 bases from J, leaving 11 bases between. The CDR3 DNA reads TGCAGTGCGAACACAGGGCCAGATACGCAGTATTTT. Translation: CSANTGPDTQYF.

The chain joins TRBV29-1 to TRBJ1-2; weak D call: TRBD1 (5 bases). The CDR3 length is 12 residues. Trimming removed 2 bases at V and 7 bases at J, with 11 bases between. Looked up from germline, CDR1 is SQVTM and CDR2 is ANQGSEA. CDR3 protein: CSVERGSTGYTF. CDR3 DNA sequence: TGCAGCGTTGAAAGGGGATCGACTGGCTACACCTTC.

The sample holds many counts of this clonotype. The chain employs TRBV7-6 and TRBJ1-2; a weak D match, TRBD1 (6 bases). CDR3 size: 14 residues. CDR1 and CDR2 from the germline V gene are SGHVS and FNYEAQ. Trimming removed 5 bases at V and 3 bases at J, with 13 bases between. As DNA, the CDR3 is TGTGCCAGCAGCCCGAGGGGGGCGGACTATGGCTACACCTTC. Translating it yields CASSPRGADYGYTF.

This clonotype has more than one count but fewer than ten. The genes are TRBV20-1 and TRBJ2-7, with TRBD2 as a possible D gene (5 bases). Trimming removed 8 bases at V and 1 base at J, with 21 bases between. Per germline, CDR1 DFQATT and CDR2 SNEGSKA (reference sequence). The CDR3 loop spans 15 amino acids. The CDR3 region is CSYLPPGILSYEQYF. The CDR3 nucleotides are TGCAGTTACCTCCCTCCGGGGATACTGTCCTACGAGCAGTACTTC.

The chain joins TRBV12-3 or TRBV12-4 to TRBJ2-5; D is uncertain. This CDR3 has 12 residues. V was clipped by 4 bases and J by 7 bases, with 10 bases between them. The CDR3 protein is CASSSAMGTQYF. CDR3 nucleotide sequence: TGTGCCAGCAGTTCGGCGATGGGGACCCAGTACTTC.

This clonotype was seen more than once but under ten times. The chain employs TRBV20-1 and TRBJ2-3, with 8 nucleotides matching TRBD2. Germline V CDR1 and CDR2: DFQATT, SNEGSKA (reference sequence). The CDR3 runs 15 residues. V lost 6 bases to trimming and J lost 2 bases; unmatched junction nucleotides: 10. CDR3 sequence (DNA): TGCAGTGCCCGGGGGGGAAGCGTGAACACAGATACGCAGTATTTT. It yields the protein CSARGGSVNTDTQYF.

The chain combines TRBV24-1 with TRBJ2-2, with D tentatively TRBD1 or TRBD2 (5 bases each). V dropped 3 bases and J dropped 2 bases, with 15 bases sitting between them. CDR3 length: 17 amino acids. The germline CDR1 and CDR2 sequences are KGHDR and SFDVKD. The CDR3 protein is CATSDPGQGRNTGELFF. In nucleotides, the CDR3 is TGTGCCACCAGTGATCCAGGGCAGGGACGAAACACCGGGGAGCTGTTTTTT.

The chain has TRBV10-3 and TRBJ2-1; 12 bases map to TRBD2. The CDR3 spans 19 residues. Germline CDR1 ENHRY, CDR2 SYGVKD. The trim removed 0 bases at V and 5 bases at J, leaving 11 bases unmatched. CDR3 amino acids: CAISESSSGRASFNNEQFF. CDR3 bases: TGTGCCATCAGTGAGTCATCTAGCGGGAGGGCCTCATTTAACAATGAGCAGTTCTTC.

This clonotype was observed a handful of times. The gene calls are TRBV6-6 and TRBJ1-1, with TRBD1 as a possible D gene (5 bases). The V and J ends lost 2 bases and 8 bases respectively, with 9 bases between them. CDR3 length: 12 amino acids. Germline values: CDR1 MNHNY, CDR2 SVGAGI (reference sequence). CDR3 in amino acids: CASSYSQGEAFF. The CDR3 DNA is TGTGCCAGCAGTTACAGTCAGGGAGAAGCTTTCTTT.

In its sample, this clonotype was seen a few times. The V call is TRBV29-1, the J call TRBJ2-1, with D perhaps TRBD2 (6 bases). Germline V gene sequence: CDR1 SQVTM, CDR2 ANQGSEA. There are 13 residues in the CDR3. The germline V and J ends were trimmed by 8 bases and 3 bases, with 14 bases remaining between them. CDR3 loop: CSTSPGVYNEQFF. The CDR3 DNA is TGCAGCACCTCCCCGGGGGTCTACAATGAGCAGTTCTTC.

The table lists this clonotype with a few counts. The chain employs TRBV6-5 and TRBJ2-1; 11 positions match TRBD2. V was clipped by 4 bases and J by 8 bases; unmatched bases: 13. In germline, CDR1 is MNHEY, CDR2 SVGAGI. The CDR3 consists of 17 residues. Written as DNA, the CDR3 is TGTGCCAGCAGTTGGAGGTATACTAGCGGGGGTACACATGAGCAGTTCTTC. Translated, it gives CASSWRYTSGGTHEQFF.

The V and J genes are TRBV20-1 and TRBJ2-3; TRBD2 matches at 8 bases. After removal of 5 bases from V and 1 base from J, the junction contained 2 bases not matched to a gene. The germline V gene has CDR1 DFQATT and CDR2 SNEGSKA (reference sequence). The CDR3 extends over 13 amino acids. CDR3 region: CSAPAGGTDTQYF. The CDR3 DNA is TGCAGTGCTCCAGCGGGGGGCACAGATACGCAGTATTTT.

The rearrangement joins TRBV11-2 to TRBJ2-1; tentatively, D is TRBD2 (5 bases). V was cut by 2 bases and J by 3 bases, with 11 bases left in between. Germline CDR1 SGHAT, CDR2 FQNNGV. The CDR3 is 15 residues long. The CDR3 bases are TGTGCCAGCAGCTTAACTTTAGACTACTACAATGAGCAGTTCTTC. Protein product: CASSLTLDYYNEQFF.

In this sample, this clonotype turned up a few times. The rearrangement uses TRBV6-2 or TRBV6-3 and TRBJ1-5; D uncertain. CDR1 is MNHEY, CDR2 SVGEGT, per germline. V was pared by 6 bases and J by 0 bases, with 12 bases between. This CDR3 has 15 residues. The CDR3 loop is CASSQLDYSNQPQHF. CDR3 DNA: TGTGCCAGCAGCCAACTCGATTATAGCAATCAGCCCCAGCATTTT.

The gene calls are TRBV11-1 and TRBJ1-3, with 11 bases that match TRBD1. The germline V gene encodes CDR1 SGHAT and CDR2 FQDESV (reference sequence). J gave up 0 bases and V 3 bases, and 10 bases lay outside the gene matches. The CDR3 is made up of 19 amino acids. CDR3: CASSFSGTGGFPSGNTIYF. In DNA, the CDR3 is TGTGCCAGCAGCTTTTCCGGGACAGGGGGTTTCCCCTCTGGAAACACCATATATTTT.

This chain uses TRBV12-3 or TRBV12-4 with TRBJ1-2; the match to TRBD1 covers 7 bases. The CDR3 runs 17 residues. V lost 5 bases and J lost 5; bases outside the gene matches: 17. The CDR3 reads CASSPPSTGFSTYGYTF. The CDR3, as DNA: TGTGCCAGCAGTCCACCTTCGACAGGGTTTTCAACATATGGCTACACCTTC.

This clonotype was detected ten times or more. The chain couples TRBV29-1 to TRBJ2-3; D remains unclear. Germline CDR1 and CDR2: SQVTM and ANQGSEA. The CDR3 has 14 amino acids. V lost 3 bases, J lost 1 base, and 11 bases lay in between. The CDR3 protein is CSVDSVIGTDTQYF. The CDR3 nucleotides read TGCAGCGTTGATAGTGTAATCGGCACAGATACGCAGTATTTT.

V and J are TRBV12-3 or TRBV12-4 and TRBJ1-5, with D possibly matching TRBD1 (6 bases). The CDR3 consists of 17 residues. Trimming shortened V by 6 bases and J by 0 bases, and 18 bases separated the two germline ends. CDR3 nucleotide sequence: TGTGCCAGCAGCCCAACCCTGGACAGTAGTAGCAATCAGCCCCAGCATTTT. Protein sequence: CASSPTLDSSSNQPQHF.

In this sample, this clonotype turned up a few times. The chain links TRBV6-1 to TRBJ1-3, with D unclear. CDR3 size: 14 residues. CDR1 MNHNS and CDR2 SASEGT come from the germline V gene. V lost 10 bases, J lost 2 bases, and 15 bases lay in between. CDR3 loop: CATLPIVAGNTIYF. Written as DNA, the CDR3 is TGTGCCACCCTTCCCATAGTGGCTGGAAACACCATATATTTT.

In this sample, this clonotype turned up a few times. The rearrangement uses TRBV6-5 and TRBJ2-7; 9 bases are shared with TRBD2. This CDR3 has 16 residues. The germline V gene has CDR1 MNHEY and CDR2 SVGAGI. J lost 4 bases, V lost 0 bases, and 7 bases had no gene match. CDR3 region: CASSYSMGLAGYEQYF. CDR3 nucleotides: TGTGCCAGCAGTTACTCGATGGGACTAGCTGGATACGAGCAGTACTTC.

The CDR3 DNA reads as TGTGCCAGCAGCAACGGGACAGGGAAGTTAGGGTTTAATCAGCCCCAGCATTTT. Encoded protein: CASSNGTGKLGFNQPQHF. The V and J genes are TRBV5-5 and TRBJ1-5; 9 positions match TRBD1. This CDR3 is 18 amino acids long. CDR1 is SGHKS and CDR2 is YYEKEE in the germline V gene (reference sequence). Unmatched junction bases numbered 15, after V lost 4 bases and J lost 4 bases. The full variable domain, its missing parts supplied by reference TRBV5-5 and TRBJ1-5, is DAGVTQSPTHLIKTRGQQVTLRCSPISGHKSVSWYQQVLGQGPQFIFQYYEKEERGRGNFPDRFSARQFPNYSSELNVNALLLGDSALYLCASSNGTGKLGFNQPQHFGDGTRLSIL.

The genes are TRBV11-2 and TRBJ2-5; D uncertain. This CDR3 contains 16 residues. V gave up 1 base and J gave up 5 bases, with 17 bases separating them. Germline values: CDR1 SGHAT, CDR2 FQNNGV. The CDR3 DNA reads TGTGCCAGCAGCTTAGTGCTGGGGTTGAATTACGAGACCCAGTACTTC. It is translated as CASSLVLGLNYETQYF.